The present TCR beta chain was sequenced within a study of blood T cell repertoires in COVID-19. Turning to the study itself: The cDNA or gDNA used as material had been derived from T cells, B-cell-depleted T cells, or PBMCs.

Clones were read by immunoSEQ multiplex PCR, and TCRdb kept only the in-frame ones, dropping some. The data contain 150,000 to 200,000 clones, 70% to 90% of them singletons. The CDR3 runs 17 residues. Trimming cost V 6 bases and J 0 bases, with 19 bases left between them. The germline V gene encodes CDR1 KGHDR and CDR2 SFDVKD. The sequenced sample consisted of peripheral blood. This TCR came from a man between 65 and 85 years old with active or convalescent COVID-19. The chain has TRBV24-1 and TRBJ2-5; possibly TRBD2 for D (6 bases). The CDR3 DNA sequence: TGTGCCACCAGTAGTGGGAGGCTCTATGGGGACCAAGAGACCCAGTACTTC. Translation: CATSSGRLYGDQETQYF.